A few counts support the clone carrying this T cell receptor beta chain. Its antigen is undetermined. This sample was taken from a study of cytomegalovirus exposure and HLA in healthy donors. Study findings and constraints: Upon later analysis, TCR association rates were observed to vary by HLA locus, being highest for DRB1 and lowest for HLA-C. A missense variant in DCLRE1C was later tied to TCR beta V- and J-gene trimming. Among TCR beta chains, those listed as cytomegalovirus-associated numbered fewer than 200.

Germline V lookup: CDR1 SEHNR, CDR2 FQNEAQ (reference sequence). Unmatched junction bases numbered 6, after V lost 4 bases and J lost 4 bases. The CDR3 runs to 14 residues. The PCR employed 60 Vbeta primers together with 13 Jbeta primers. As originally analysed: As a later analysis found, there were roughly 80 million unique TCR beta chains, of which approximately 10 million were shared. Data came from immunoSEQ multiplex PCR; TCRdb stores just in-frame clones and leaves some out. V and J calls plus clone size are reproduced from that table; the DNA served to infer D and trimming. The sample includes roughly 200,000 clones, approximately 12% of them seen just once.

The TCR was taken from a man in his fifties or sixties in good health and CMV-seropositive. Sequencing input: PBMCs. This chain connects TRBV7-9 to TRBJ2-7; 8 bases align to TRBD1. The CDR3 DNA follows: TGTGCCAGCAGCTCCGACAGGGGAGCGTACGAGCAGTACTTC. This gives the protein CASSSDRGAYEQYF.